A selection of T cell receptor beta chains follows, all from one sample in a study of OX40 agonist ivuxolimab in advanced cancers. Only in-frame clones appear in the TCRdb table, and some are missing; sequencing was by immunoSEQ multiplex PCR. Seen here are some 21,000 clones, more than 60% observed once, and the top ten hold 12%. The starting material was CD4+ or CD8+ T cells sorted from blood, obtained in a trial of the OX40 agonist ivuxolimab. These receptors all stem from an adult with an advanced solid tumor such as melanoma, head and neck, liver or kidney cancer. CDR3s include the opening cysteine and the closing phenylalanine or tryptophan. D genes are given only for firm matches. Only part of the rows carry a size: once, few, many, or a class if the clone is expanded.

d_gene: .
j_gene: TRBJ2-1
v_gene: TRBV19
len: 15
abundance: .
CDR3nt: TGTGCCAGTAGCTTTTCCACCGGGTCAGGCCAACGGCAGTTCTTC
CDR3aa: CASSFSTGSGQRQFF

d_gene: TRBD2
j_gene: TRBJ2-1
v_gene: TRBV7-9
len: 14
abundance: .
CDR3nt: TGTGCCAGCAGCGACGGGACTAGCTACGATGAGCAGTTCTTC
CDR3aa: CASSDGTSYDEQFF

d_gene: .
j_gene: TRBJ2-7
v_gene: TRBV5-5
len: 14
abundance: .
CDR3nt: TGTGCCAGCAGCTCCCTGGGGATTGGGTACGAGCAGTACTTC
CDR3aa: CASSSLGIGYEQYF

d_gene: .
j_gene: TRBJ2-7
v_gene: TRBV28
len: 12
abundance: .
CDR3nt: TGTGCCAGCAGTTTAATCAGCTACGAGCAGTACTTC
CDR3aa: CASSLISYEQYF

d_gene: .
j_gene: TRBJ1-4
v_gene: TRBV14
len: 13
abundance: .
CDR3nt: TGTGCCAGCAGCCCCCAGAATAATGAAAAACTGTTTTTT
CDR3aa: CASSPQNNEKLFF

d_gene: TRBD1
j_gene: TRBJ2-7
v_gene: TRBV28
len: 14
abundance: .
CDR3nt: TGTGCCAGCAGTTCGACAGGGGGGGCCTACGAGCAGTACTTC
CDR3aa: CASSSTGGAYEQYF

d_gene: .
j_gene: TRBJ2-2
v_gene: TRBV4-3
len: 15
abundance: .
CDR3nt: TGCGCCAGCAGCCAGATGGACAGTAACACCGGGGAGCTGTTTTTT
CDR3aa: CASSQMDSNTGELFF

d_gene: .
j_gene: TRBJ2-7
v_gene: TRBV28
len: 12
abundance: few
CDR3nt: TGTGCCAGCAGCTCTCATACCTACGAGCAGTACTTC
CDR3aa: CASSSHTYEQYF

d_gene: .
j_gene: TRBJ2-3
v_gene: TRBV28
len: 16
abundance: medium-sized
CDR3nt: TGTGCCAGCAGTCCCGTTGGAGGGGCCGGCACAGATACGCAGTATTTT
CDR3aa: CASSPVGGAGTDTQYF

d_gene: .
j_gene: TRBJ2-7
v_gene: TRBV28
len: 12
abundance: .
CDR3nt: TGTGCCAGCAGCCCCACAGATTACGAGCAGTACTTC
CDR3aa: CASSPTDYEQYF

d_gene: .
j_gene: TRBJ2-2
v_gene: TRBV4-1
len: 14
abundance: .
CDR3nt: TGCGCCAGCAGCCTAGGTATGAACACCGGGGAGCTGTTTTTT
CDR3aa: CASSLGMNTGELFF

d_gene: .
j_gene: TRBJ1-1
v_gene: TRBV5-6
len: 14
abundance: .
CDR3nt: TGTGCCAGCAGCGCCCCCAGCCAGGCCACTGAAGCTTTCTTT
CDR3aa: CASSAPSQATEAFF

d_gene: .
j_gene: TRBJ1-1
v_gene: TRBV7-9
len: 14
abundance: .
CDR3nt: TGTGCCAGCAGGGATACACAGGGTTGGACTGAAGCTTTCTTT
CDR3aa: CASRDTQGWTEAFF

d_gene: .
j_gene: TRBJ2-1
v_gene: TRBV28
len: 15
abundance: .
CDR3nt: TGTGCCAGCAAGGCGGACGGCGCCTCCTACAATGAGCAGTTCTTC
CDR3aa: CASKADGASYNEQFF

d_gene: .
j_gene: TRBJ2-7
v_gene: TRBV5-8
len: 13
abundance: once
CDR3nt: TGTGCCAGCAGCGGCAGATCAAATTACGAGCAGTACTTC
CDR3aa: CASSGRSNYEQYF

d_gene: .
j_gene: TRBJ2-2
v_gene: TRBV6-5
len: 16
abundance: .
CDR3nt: TGTGCCAGCAGTTCGACTTACGAGCGTTTTACCGGGGAGCTGTTTTTT
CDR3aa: CASSSTYERFTGELFF

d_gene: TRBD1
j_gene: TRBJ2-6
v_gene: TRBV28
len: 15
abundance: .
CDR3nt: TGTGCCAGCAGTTGGACAGGGACTGGGGCCAACGTCCTGACTTTC
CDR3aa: CASSWTGTGANVLTF

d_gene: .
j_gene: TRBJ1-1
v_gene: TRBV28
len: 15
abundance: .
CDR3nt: TGTGCCAGCAGCTTCCTACAGGGTGGTGACACTGAAGCTTTCTTT
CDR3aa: CASSFLQGGDTEAFF

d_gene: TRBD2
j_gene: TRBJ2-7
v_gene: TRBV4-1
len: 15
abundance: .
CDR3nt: TGCGCCAGCAGCCATCGACTAGCGGGAGGCTACGAGCAGTACTTC
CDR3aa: CASSHRLAGGYEQYF

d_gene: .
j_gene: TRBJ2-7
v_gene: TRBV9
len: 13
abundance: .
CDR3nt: TGTGCCAGCAGCGAGGCGGACACCTACGAGCAGTACTTC
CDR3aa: CASSEADTYEQYF

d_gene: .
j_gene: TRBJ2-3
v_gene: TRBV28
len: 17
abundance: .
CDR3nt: TGTGCCAGCAGTTTCGAAGAGAGGGAGGAGGCCACAGATACGCAGTATTTT
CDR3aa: CASSFEEREEATDTQYF

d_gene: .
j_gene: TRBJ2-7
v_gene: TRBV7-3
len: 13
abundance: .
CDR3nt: TGTGCCAGCAGCTTCGGTATAGGGCGCGAGCAGTACTTC
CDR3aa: CASSFGIGREQYF

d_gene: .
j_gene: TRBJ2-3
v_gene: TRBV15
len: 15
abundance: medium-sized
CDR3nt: TGTGCCACCAGCAGAATCAGAGTCCCAACAGATACGCAGTATTTT
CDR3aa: CATSRIRVPTDTQYF

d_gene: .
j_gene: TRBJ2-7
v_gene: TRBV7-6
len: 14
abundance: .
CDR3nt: TGTGCCAGCAGCTACTACGACGGGTCCTACGAGCAGTACTTC
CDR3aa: CASSYYDGSYEQYF

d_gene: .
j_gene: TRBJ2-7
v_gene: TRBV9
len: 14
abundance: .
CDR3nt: TGTGCCAGCAGCGTAGACGGGGATAGCTACGAGCAGTACTTC
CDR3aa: CASSVDGDSYEQYF

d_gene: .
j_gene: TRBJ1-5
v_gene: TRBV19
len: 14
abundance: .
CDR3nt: TGTGCCAGTAGTCATCAGGGGAACAATCAGCCCCAGCATTTT
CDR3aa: CASSHQGNNQPQHF

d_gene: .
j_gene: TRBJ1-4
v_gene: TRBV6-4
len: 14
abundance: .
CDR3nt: TGTGCCAGCAGTGACTCCGCAACTAATGAAAAACTGTTTTTT
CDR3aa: CASSDSATNEKLFF

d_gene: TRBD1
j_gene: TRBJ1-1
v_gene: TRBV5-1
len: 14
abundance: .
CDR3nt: TGCGCCAGCAGCTTGGAGGCCGGGACAGGTAAAGCTTTCTTT
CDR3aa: CASSLEAGTGKAFF

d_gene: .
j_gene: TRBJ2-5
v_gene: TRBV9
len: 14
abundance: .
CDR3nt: TGTGCCAGCAGCGTAGAGGCCAGGCAAGAGACCCAGTACTTC
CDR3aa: CASSVEARQETQYF

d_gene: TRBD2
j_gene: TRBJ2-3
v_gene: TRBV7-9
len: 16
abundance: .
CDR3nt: TGTGCCAGCAGCTCTAGGACTAGCGGGAGCTATGATACGCAGTATTTT
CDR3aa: CASSSRTSGSYDTQYF

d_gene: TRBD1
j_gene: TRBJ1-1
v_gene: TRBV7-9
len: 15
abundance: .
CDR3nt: TGTGCCAGCAGCCCCTTACAGGGGGGAGACACTGAAGCTTTCTTT
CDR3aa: CASSPLQGGDTEAFF

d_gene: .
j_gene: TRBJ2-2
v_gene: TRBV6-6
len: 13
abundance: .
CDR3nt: TGTGCCAGCAGTTACGGATTTCCCGGGGAGCTGTTTTTT
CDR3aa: CASSYGFPGELFF

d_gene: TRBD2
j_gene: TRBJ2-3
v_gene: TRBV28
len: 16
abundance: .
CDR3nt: TGTGCCAGCAGTTCCGGGACTAGCGGTCCCAAAGATACGCAGTATTTT
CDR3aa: CASSSGTSGPKDTQYF

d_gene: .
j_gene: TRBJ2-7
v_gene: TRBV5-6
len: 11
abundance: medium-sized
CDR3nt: TGTGCCAGCAGCTTGGCTGGTGAGCAGTACTTC
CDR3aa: CASSLAGEQYF

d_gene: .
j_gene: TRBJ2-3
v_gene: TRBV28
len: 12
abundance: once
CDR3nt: TGTGCCAGCAGTTTAGATCGAGATACGCAGTATTTT
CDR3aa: CASSLDRDTQYF

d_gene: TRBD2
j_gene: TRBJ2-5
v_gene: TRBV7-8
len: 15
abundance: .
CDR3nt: TGTGCCAGCAGCTTATATAAAGCGGGGCTGGAGACCCAGTACTTC
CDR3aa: CASSLYKAGLETQYF

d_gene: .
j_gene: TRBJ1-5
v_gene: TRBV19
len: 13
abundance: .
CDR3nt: TGTGCCAGTTCCGCGGCCCTCAATCAGCCCCAGCATTTT
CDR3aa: CASSAALNQPQHF